These 2 T cell receptor beta chains came from one sample sequenced in a study of shared clonotypes between healthy human individuals. Sequenced by immunoSEQ multiplex PCR; TCRdb stores in-frame clones only, minus some. Of 780,000 or so clones listed, roughly two thirds are singletons. Input material: memory CD4+ T cells sorted from blood. Subset reported: CD45RA-negative fraction. The receptors derive from a woman in her 30s in good health.

CDR3 nucleotides: TGTGCCAGCAGCGGTAAGGACAGCAACACTGAAGCTTTCTTT. Protein: CASSGKDSNTEAFF. The V gene is TRBV5-4, the J gene TRBJ1-1; D is possibly TRBD1 (6 bases). Trimming shortened V by 4 bases and J by 2 bases, and 12 bases separated the two germline ends. Germline V gene data show CDR1 as SGHNT and CDR2 as YYREEE (reference sequence). This CDR3 is built from 14 residues.

CDR3 bases: TGTGCCAGCAGCCAGTATAGTGGCTACACCTTC. Translated: CASSQYSGYTF. J is TRBJ1-2 and V is TRBV6-1; D not certain. This CDR3 contains 11 residues. Germline V gives CDR1 MNHNS, CDR2 SASEGT. V lost 6 bases and J 7 bases, leaving 9 bases between the germline ends.